The 7 T cell receptor beta chains below all came from one sample that was sequenced in a study of patients and donors after allogeneic stem cell transplantation. MiXCR was run by TCRdb on the RT-PCR reads, yielding one entry per CDR3 protein. The table records about 160,000 distinct CDR3 sequences, 24% of them present only once. The sequenced sample was blood, either unsorted or a sorted T cell fraction (not recorded which). The receptors derive from a human donor who was either an allogeneic HSCT recipient or a stem cell or donor lymphocyte infusion donor (not recorded which). It is not recorded whose cells these are; they may come from a transplant donor.

The chain couples TRBV5-1 to TRBJ2-3; no clear D. Between the trimmed V and J ends, which lost 0 bases and 0 bases, there was a span of 8 bases. Germline lookup yields CDR1 SGHRS and CDR2 YFSETQ. The CDR3 runs 15 residues. In DNA, the CDR3 is TGCGCCAGCAGCTTGGACGGGCCTAGCACAGATACGCAGTATTTT. It codes for CASSLDGPSTDTQYF.

This chain connects TRBV20-1 to TRBJ1-1; possibly TRBD1 for D (6 bases). V was pared by 5 bases and J by 3 bases, with 25 bases between. The CDR3 is 17 residues long. Looked up from germline, CDR1 is DFQATT and CDR2 is SNEGSKA (reference sequence). CDR3 sequence reads: CSALPVSRGEGDTEAFF. The CDR3 DNA follows: TGCAGTGCTCTCCCCGTGTCCAGGGGAGAGGGGGACACTGAAGCTTTCTTT.

This clonotype was counted between two and nine times. The chain employs TRBV20-1 and TRBJ1-1; D perhaps matches TRBD1 (6 bases). Germline CDR1 is DFQATT and CDR2 is SNEGSKA (reference sequence). V was cut by 2 bases and J by 1 base, with 8 bases left in between. The CDR3 contains 13 residues. DNA of the CDR3: TGCAGTGCTAGAACGGACAGGAACACTGAAGCTTTCTTT. Its translation: CSARTDRNTEAFF.

The V gene is TRBV6-5, the J gene TRBJ2-1; the match to TRBD2 covers 10 bases. This CDR3 spans 16 amino acids. The trim removed 0 bases at V and 8 bases at J, leaving 7 bases unmatched. Germline V gives CDR1 MNHEY, CDR2 SVGAGI. CDR3 bases: TGTGCCAGCAGTTACTCCGTAGCGGGAGGTGGGGATGAGCAGTTCTTC. Its translation: CASSYSVAGGGDEQFF.

This clonotype was seen a few times. CDR3 in amino acids: CSAPPRLYEQYF. CDR3 DNA sequence: TGCAGTGCTCCCCCCCGTCTCTACGAGCAGTACTTC. This chain connects TRBV20-1 to TRBJ2-7; D remains ambiguous. V was shortened by 5 bases and J by 3 bases, with 11 bases between the two germline ends. The CDR3 consists of 12 residues. Germline CDR1 reads DFQATT; CDR2 reads SNEGSKA (reference sequence).

This clonotype occurred once. In DNA, the CDR3 is TGCGCCAGCAGCTCCTCAAGGGTAGAAGAGACCCAGTACTTC. Residues: CASSSSRVEETQYF. V is TRBV5-1 and J is TRBJ2-5; D is uncertain. V was trimmed by 3 bases and J by 3 bases, leaving 12 bases between them. This CDR3 has 14 amino acids. CDR1 SGHRS and CDR2 YFSETQ come from the germline V gene.

V usage is TRBV5-1 and J usage is TRBJ1-6, with D uncertain. Germline CDR1 and CDR2: SGHRS and YFSETQ. The CDR3 sequence is 16 residues long. Trimming removed 0 bases from V and 0 bases from J, with 7 bases in between. The CDR3 DNA sequence: TGCGCCAGCAGCTTGGACGCCGGCTCCTATAATTCACCCCTCCACTTT. Residues: CASSLDAGSYNSPLHF.